This T cell receptor beta chain was profiled in a study of OX40 agonist ivuxolimab in advanced cancers. With autoimmune disease history or systemic immunosuppression, patients were excluded. The assay was immunoSEQ multiplex PCR, and TCRdb's table has in-frame clones only and misses some. The sample shows 35,000 to 55,000 clones, about 95% of them seen only once. CDR3 size: 13 residues. From germline, CDR1 is GTSNPN and CDR2 SVGIG (reference sequence). The ends lost 1 base at V and 5 bases at J; junction bases unmatched: 4. This chain uses TRBV30 with TRBJ2-5; 7 nucleotides line up with TRBD2. The sequencing here drew on CD4+ or CD8+ T cells sorted from blood, taken in a trial of the OX40 agonist ivuxolimab. This TCR was recovered from an adult with an advanced solid tumor such as melanoma, head and neck, liver or kidney cancer. The CDR3 sequence: CAWSGTRAETQYF. The CDR3 bases are TGTGCCTGGAGTGGGACTAGGGCGGAGACCCAGTACTTC.